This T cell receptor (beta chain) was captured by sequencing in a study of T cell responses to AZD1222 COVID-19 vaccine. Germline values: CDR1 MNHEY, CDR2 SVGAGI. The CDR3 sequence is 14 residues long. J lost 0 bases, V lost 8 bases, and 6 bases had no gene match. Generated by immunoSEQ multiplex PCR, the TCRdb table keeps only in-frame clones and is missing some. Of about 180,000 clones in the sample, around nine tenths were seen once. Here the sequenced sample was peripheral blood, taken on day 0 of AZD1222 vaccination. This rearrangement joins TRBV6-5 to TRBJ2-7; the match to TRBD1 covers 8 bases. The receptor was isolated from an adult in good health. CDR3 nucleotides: TGTGCCAGCTCCCGACAGGGGCCCTCCTACGAGCAGTACTTC. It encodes CASSRQGPSYEQYF.